This is a list of T cell receptor beta chains from one sample in a study of blood T cell repertoires in COVID-19. Some clones are missing from TCRdb's copy, which holds only in-frame ones; the method was immunoSEQ multiplex PCR. The data contain about 190,000 clones, more than 75% of them singletons. Sequenced sample: PBMCs or T cells enriched from blood (not recorded which). These receptors all come from a woman in her 30s who had recovered from COVID-19. The conserved cysteine and the conserved F or W are not part of the CDR3 here.

J: TRBJ2-5; V: TRBV4-1; CDR3: ASSQVTPGSQETQY
J: TRBJ2-7; V: TRBV4-2; CDR3: ASSQDITTYEQY
J: TRBJ2-1; V: TRBV28; CDR3: ASSTRVVGEQF
J: TRBJ1-2; V: TRBV2; CDR3: ASRKGQGSNYGYT
J: TRBJ1-1; V: TRBV5-1; CDR3: ASSAFDRGSTEAF
J: TRBJ2-7; V: TRBV28; CDR3: ASSFYRQGTAYEQY
J: TRBJ2-3; V: TRBV3-1/TRBV3-2; CDR3: ASSQGGLVSDTQY
J: TRBJ2-1; V: TRBV19; CDR3: ASSSRTAGGQGQF
J: TRBJ1-4; V: TRBV6-6; CDR3: ASKLGTGREKLF
J: TRBJ1-2; V: TRBV2; CDR3: ATTRDRGGFYGYT
J: TRBJ2-3; V: TRBV19; CDR3: ASTTRAADTQY
J: TRBJ2-7; V: TRBV18; CDR3: ASSPIRGRGRDYEQY
J: TRBJ2-7; V: TRBV2; CDR3: ASVTSGRDEQY
J: TRBJ2-6; V: TRBV6-1; CDR3: ASSDLVGGANVLT
J: TRBJ2-1; V: TRBV7-2; CDR3: ASSRQAGVFYNEQF
J: TRBJ1-4; V: TRBV30; CDR3: AWNFGLEKLF
J: TRBJ2-7; V: TRBV6-5; CDR3: ASSYQGTYEQY
J: TRBJ2-1; V: TRBV5-1; CDR3: ASSLRGPGNEQF
J: TRBJ2-3; V: TRBV28; CDR3: ASRGTRGTDTQY
J: TRBJ1-2; V: TRBV12-3/TRBV12-4; CDR3: ASSPPWRIGYT
J: TRBJ2-7; V: TRBV9; CDR3: ASSGTPHSYEQY
J: TRBJ1-2; V: TRBV20-1; CDR3: SASRGLGARGYT
J: TRBJ1-2; V: TRBV16; CDR3: ASSPIQGSNYGYT
J: TRBJ2-7; V: TRBV7-3; CDR3: ASSLLPGQDYEQY
J: TRBJ2-1; V: TRBV27; CDR3: ASSSPGTGEKEQF
J: TRBJ2-4; V: TRBV30; CDR3: AYEKAQGAKNIQY
J: TRBJ2-2; V: TRBV27; CDR3: ASSFPGQGYTGELF
J: TRBJ2-7; V: TRBV6-1; CDR3: ASSESRDFQYEQY
J: TRBJ1-1; V: TRBV13; CDR3: ASSSGQLTNTEAF
J: TRBJ1-2; V: TRBV6-1; CDR3: ASSETSGANYGYT
J: TRBJ2-7; V: TRBV28; CDR3: ASRPGTSLYEQY
J: TRBJ2-7; V: TRBV27; CDR3: ASSPAGGGSYEQY
J: TRBJ2-1; V: TRBV28; CDR3: ASKSISGSRSYNEQF
J: TRBJ2-7; V: TRBV6-1; CDR3: ASSETSRYEQY
J: TRBJ1-4; V: TRBV4-1; CDR3: ASSQPGTTNEKLF
J: TRBJ2-3; V: TRBV13; CDR3: ASSLRLAGDTDTQY
J: TRBJ1-2; V: TRBV4-2; CDR3: ASSGEGDSGYGYT
J: TRBJ2-1; V: TRBV24-1; CDR3: ATSEQYNEQF
J: TRBJ2-7; V: TRBV3-1/TRBV3-2; CDR3: ASSQAGGPVQY
J: TRBJ2-3; V: TRBV13; CDR3: ASSLGALAGTDTQY
J: TRBJ1-4; V: TRBV3-1/TRBV3-2; CDR3: ASSQPGGAQGAPREKLF
J: TRBJ2-7; V: TRBV7-9; CDR3: ASSLAGTGPYEQY
J: TRBJ1-1; V: TRBV11-3; CDR3: ASSLGGAANTEAF
J: TRBJ1-1; V: TRBV29-1; CDR3: SGYRGNTEAF
J: TRBJ2-2; V: TRBV28; CDR3: ASSFSSGLAGGPAGELF
J: TRBJ1-2; V: TRBV18; CDR3: ASSPEQGVGYT
J: TRBJ1-1; V: TRBV9; CDR3: ASSVGGGQNTEAF
J: TRBJ2-7; V: TRBV5-1; CDR3: ASSEEWTGGPYEQY
J: TRBJ2-7; V: TRBV27; CDR3: ASLGGDYEQY
J: TRBJ1-4; V: TRBV5-4; CDR3: ASSQNPGATNEKLF